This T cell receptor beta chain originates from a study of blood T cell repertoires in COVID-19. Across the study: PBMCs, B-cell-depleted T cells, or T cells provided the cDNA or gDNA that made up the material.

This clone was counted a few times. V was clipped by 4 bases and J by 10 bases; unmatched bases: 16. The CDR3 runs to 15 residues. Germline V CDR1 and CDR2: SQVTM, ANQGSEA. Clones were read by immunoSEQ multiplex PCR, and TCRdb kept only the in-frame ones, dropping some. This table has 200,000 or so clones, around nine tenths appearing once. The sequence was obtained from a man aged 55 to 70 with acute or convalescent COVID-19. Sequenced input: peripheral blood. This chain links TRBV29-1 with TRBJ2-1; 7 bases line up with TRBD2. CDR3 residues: CSVVGTSARAREQFF. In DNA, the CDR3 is TGCAGCGTTGTAGGTACTAGCGCCCGGGCTCGGGAGCAGTTCTTC.